Shown below are 11 T cell receptor beta chains from a single sample sequenced in a study of cytomegalovirus exposure and HLA in healthy donors. With 60 Vbeta and 13 Jbeta primers, the PCR was carried out. Measured with immunoSEQ multiplex PCR; TCRdb has only the in-frame clones, and not every one. The profile shows 55,000 to 85,000 clones, 70% to 90% of them singletons. The sequencing sample was made of PBMCs. These receptors were taken from a young woman in good health and CMV-seronegative.

The chain is built from TRBV2 and TRBJ1-3; the match to TRBD1 covers 9 bases. CDR1 and CDR2 (germline): SNHLY, FYNNEI. The V gene end was trimmed by 7 bases and the J gene end by 0 bases; junction bases not matched to a gene: 4. This CDR3 has 15 amino acids. CDR3 coding DNA: TGTGCCAGCACTGGACAGGGGTTCTCTGGAAACACCATATATTTT. Translated, it gives CASTGQGFSGNTIYF. Full variable domain (missing parts from reference TRBV2 and TRBJ1-3): EPEVTQTPSHQVTQMGQEVILRCVPISNHLYFYWYRQILGQKVEFLVSFYNNEISEKSEIFDDQFSVERPDGSNFTLKIRSTKLEDSAMYFCASTGQGFSGNTIYFGEGSWLTVV.

A note on this clone: This sample includes further DNA sequences coding for the same CDR3. This chain joins TRBV30 and TRBJ1-5; D gene uncertain. This CDR3 is built from 13 residues. Germline CDR1 and CDR2: GTSNPN and SVGIG (reference sequence). V was shortened by 1 base and J by 3 bases, with 7 bases between the two germline ends. The CDR3 coding sequence is TGTGCCTGGAGTGGAGGTCCCAATCAGCCCCAGCATTTT. Protein sequence: CAWSGGPNQPQHF.

This rearrangement joins TRBV10-3 to TRBJ2-7, with 11 bases aligning to TRBD2. In germline, CDR1 is ENHRY, CDR2 SYGVKD. CDR3 length equals 16 residues. Germline trimming cut 0 bases from V and 1 base from J; bases unmatched to any gene: 2. CDR3 in amino acids: CAISESGTSGSYEQYF. CDR3 in DNA: TGTGCCATCAGTGAGTCGGGGACTAGCGGTTCCTACGAGCAGTACTTC.

The chain recombines TRBV4-2 with TRBJ2-5; 9 bases are shared with TRBD2. This CDR3 spans 14 amino acids. Germline values: CDR1 LGHNA, CDR2 YNFKEQ. J was trimmed by 5 bases and V by 2 bases; bases with no gene match: 3. DNA for the CDR3: TGTGCCAGCAGCCAACGGACTAGCGATGAGACCCAGTACTTC. It translates to CASSQRTSDETQYF.

The rearrangement links TRBV7-9 to TRBJ1-1, with a possible D match to TRBD1 (6 bases). V shed 3 bases and J shed 5 bases, with 19 bases lying between them. There are 16 residues in the CDR3. From germline, CDR1 is SEHNR and CDR2 FQNEAQ (reference sequence). In DNA, the CDR3 is TGTGCCAGCAGCTTGAGGCAGGGGATTTCTGGGACTGAAGCTTTCTTT. It translates to CASSLRQGISGTEAFF.

The chain uses TRBV18 and TRBJ1-4; D possibly corresponds to TRBD1 (5 bases). The CDR3 totals 16 residues. Germline V CDR1 and CDR2: KGHSH, LQKENI. V lost 3 bases, J lost 0 bases, and 11 bases lay in between. CDR3 in amino acids: CASSPLGLATNEKLFF. DNA of the CDR3: TGTGCCAGCTCACCCTTGGGACTCGCAACTAATGAAAAACTGTTTTTT.

The rearrangement uses TRBV4-2 and TRBJ2-1, with D perhaps matching TRBD1 (5 bases). From germline, CDR1 is LGHNA and CDR2 YNFKEQ. CDR3 length: 16 residues. The germline V and J ends were trimmed by 0 bases and 4 bases, with 13 bases remaining between them. The CDR3 spells CASSQEPKGLYNEQFF. Written as DNA, the CDR3 is TGTGCCAGCAGCCAAGAACCTAAGGGGCTGTACAATGAGCAGTTCTTC.

V is TRBV4-2 and J is TRBJ2-6; tentative D call: TRBD1 (5 bases). CDR1 LGHNA and CDR2 YNFKEQ come from the germline V gene. Trimming removed 0 bases from V and 4 bases from J, with 16 bases in between. The CDR3 loop spans 18 amino acids. The CDR3 region has the DNA TGTGCCAGCAGCCAAGATTCAGCGCCCTCAGGGGGGGCCAACGTCCTGACTTTC. This sequence encodes CASSQDSAPSGGANVLTF.

This chain connects TRBV7-2 to TRBJ1-1; 7 positions agree with TRBD1. V shed 0 bases, J shed 10 bases, and the junction held 11 bases outside the gene matches. Germline V gene sequence: CDR1 SGHTA, CDR2 FQGNSA. The CDR3 is made up of 15 amino acids. In DNA, the CDR3 is TGTGCCAGCAGCTTAGCTGACAGGGTGTACTCGTCAGCTTTCTTT. It is translated as CASSLADRVYSSAFF.

The chain is built from TRBV28 and TRBJ1-3; no clear D. V lost 3 bases and J 0 bases, leaving 12 bases between the germline ends. Germline-derived CDR1 and CDR2 are MDHEN and SYDVKM. This CDR3 spans 16 amino acids. This CDR3 is CASSFQVQHSGNTIYF. CDR3 in DNA: TGTGCCAGCAGTTTCCAGGTCCAACACTCTGGAAACACCATATATTTT.

The gene calls are TRBV5-1 and TRBJ2-6; tentatively, D is TRBD2 (6 bases). Trimming pared 0 bases from V and 0 bases from J, leaving 13 bases between. The CDR3 has 18 amino acids. CDR1 and CDR2 from the germline V gene are SGHRS and YFSETQ. The CDR3: CASSLVSSESSGANVLTF. CDR3 sequence (DNA): TGCGCCAGCAGCTTGGTTTCTAGCGAGAGCTCTGGGGCCAACGTCCTGACTTTC.